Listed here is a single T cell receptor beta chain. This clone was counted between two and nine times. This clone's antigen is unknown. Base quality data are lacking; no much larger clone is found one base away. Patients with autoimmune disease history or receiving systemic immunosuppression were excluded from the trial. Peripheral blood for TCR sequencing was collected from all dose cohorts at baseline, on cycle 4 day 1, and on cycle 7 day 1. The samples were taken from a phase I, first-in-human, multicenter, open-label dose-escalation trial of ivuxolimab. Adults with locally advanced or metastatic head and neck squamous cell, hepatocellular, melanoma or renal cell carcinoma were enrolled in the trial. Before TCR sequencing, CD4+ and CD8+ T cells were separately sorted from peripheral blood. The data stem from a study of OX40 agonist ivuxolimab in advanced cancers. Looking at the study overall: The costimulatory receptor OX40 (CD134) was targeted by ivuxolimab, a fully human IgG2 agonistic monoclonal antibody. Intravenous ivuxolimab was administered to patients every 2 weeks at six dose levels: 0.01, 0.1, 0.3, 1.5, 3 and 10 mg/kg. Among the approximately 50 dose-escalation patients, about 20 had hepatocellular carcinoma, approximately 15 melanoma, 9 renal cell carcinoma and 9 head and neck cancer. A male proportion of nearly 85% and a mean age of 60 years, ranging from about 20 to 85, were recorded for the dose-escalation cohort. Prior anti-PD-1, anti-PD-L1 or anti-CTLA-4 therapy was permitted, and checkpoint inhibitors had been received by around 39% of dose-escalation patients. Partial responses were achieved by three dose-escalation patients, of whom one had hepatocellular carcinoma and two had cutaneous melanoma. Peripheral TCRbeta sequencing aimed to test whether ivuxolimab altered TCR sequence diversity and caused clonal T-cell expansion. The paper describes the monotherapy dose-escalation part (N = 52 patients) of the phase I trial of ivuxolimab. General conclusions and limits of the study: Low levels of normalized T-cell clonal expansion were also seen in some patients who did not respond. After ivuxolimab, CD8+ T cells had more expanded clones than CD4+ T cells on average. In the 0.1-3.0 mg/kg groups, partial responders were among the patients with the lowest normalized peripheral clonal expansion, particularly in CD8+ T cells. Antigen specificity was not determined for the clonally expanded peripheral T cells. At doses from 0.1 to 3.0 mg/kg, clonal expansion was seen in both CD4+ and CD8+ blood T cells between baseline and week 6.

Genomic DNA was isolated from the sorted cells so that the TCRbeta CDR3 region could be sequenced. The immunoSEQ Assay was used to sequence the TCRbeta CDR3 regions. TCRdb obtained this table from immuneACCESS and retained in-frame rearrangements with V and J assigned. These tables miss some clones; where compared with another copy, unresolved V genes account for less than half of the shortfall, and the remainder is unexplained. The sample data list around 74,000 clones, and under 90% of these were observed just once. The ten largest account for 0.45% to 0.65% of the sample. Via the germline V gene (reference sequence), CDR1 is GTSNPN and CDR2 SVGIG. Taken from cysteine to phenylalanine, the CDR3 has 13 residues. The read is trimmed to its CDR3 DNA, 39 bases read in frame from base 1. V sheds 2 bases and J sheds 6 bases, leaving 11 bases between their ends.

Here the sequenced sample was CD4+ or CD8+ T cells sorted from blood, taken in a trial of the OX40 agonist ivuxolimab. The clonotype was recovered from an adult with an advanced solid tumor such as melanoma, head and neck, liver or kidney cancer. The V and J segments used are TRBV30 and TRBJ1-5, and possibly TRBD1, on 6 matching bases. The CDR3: CAWSNGGTQPQHF. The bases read TGTGCCTGGAGTAACGGGGGCACTCAGCCCCAGCATTTT.